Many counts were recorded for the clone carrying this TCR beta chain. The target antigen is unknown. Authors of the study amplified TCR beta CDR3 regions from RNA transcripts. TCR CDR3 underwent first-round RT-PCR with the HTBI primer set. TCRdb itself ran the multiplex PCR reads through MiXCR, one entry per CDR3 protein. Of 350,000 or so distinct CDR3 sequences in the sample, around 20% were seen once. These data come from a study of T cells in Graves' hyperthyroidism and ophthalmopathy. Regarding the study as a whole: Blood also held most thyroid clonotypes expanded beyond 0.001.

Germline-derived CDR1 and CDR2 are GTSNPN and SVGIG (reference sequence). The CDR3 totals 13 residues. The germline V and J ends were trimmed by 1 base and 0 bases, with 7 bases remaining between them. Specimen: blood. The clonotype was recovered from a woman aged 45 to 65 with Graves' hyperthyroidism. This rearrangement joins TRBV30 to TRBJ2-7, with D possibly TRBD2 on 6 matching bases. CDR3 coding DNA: TGTGCCTGGAGTGAGACTAGCTCCTACGAGCAGTACTTC. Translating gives CAWSETSSYEQYF.